The text below deals with one TCR beta chain. The antigen is not known. The data were taken from a study of T cell responses to AZD1222 COVID-19 vaccine. Study-wide results and caveats: At baseline, just five or six AZD1222 recipients tested seropositive. Variant regions that are unmutated are reportedly the target of nearly half of spike-specific TCRs. Among the donors, most were white British and more were female, and clonal diversity was possibly underestimated.

The protocol was immunoSEQ multiplex PCR, while the TCRdb copy is restricted to in-frame clones and leaves out a portion. The sample consists of 120,000 to 150,000 clones, more than 70% of them appearing once. This CDR3 spans 11 amino acids. Trimming cost V 1 base and J 9 bases, with 6 bases left between them. CDR1 and CDR2 (germline): SEHNR, FQNEAQ (reference sequence). Sequenced material: peripheral blood, taken on day 0 of AZD1222 vaccination. This sequence was found in an adult in good health. V and J are TRBV7-9 and TRBJ1-2, with D unclear. The CDR3 sequence: CASSLGNSYTF. Written as DNA, the CDR3 is TGTGCCAGCAGCTTAGGCAATAGCTACACCTTC.